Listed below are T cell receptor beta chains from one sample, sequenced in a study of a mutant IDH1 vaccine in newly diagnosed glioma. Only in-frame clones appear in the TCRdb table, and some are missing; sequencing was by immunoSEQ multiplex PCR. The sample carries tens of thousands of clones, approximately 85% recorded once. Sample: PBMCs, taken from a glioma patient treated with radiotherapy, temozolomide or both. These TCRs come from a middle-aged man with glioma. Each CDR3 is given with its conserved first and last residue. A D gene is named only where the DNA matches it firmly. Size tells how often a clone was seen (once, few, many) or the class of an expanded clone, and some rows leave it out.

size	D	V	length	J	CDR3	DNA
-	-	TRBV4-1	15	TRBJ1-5	CASSQDFGFTQPQHF	TGCGCCAGCAGCCAAGATTTCGGCTTTACTCAGCCCCAGCATTTT
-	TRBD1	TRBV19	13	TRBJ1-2	CASSTVDRFGYTF	TGTGCCAGTAGTACTGTGGACAGGTTTGGCTACACCTTC
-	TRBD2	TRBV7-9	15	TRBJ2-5	CASSFFAGGQETQYF	TGTGCCAGCAGCTTCTTTGCGGGGGGCCAAGAGACCCAGTACTTC
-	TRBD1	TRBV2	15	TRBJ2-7	CASSEDRGPGYEQYF	TGTGCCAGCAGTGAAGATAGGGGGCCGGGTTACGAGCAGTACTTC
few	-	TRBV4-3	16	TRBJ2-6	CASSQDPQDGANVLTF	TGCGCCAGCAGCCAAGATCCGCAGGACGGGGCCAACGTCCTGACTTTC
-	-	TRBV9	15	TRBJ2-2	CASSVVSSSTGELFF	TGTGCCAGCAGCGTAGTCTCTAGTTCTACCGGGGAGCTGTTTTTT
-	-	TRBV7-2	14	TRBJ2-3	CASSREGTTDTQYF	TGTGCCAGCTCCCGAGAGGGCACCACAGATACGCAGTATTTT
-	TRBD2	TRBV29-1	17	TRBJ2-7	CSVGGLAGGLSSYEQYF	TGCAGCGTTGGAGGACTAGCGGGAGGCCTAAGCTCCTACGAGCAGTACTTC
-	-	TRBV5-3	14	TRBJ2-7	CARSCLTGTYEQYF	TGTGCCAGAAGCTGCCTCACAGGGACCTACGAGCAGTACTTC
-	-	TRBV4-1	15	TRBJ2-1	CASSQDRVSGNEQFF	TGCGCCAGCAGCCAAGATCGGGTTTCGGGCAATGAGCAGTTCTTC
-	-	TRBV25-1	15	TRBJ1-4	CASSAGISSGEKLFF	TGTGCCAGCAGTGCCGGAATCAGCTCAGGGGAAAAACTGTTTTTT
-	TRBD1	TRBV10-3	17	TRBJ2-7	CAISAGGGDRGSYEQYF	TGTGCCATCAGTGCCGGTGGGGGGGACAGGGGAAGCTACGAGCAGTACTTC
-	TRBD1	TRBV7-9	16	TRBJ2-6	CASSYRGRTGANVLTF	TGTGCCAGCAGCTACAGGGGGCGTACTGGGGCCAACGTCCTGACTTTC
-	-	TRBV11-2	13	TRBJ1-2	CASSWAGLQGYTF	TGTGCCAGCAGCTGGGCAGGGCTACAAGGCTACACCTTC
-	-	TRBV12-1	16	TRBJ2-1	CASSSPSGRAFNEQFF	TGTGCCAGCAGCTCCCCCAGCGGGAGGGCCTTCAATGAGCAGTTCTTC
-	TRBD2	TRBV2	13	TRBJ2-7	CASSRDYSYEQYF	TGTGCCAGCAGTCGGGACTACTCCTACGAGCAGTACTTC
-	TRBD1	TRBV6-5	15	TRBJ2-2	CASRRGQGQAGELFF	TGTGCCAGCAGACGCGGACAGGGTCAAGCCGGGGAGCTGTTTTTT
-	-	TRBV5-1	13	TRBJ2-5	CASSLVVGETQYF	TGCGCCAGCAGCTTGGTAGTGGGGGAGACCCAGTACTTC
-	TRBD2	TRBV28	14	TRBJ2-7	CASSVAGGPYEQYF	TGTGCCAGCAGTGTAGCGGGAGGGCCCTACGAGCAGTACTTC
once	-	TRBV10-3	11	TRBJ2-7	CAIQSSYEQYF	TGTGCCATACAGAGCTCCTACGAGCAGTACTTC
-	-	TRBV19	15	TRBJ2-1	CASTVEGSSYNEQFF	TGTGCCAGTACTGTGGAGGGGTCGTCCTACAATGAGCAGTTCTTC
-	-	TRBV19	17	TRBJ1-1	CASSIMTGHGVNTEAFF	TGTGCCAGTAGTATTATGACAGGCCACGGTGTGAACACTGAAGCTTTCTTT
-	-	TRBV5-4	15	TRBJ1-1	CASSSLGRLNTEAFF	TGTGCCAGCAGCTCCCTCGGGCGTTTGAACACTGAAGCTTTCTTT
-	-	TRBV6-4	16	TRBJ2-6	CASSDGQFSGANVLTF	TGTGCCAGCAGTGATGGACAGTTTAGTGGGGCCAACGTCCTGACTTTC
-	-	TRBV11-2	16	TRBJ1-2	CASSLARPGLGYGYTF	TGTGCCAGCAGCTTAGCACGGCCAGGGCTTGGCTATGGCTACACCTTC
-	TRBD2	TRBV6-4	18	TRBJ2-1	CASSLQPMTSGSYNEQFF	TGTGCCAGCAGTCTGCAACCTATGACTAGCGGGAGTTACAATGAGCAGTTCTTC
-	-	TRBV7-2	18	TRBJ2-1	CASSPRRRLDRPYNEQFF	TGTGCCAGCAGCCCTAGGAGGAGACTTGACCGACCCTACAATGAGCAGTTCTTC
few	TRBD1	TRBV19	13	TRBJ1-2	CASRGQGAGGYTF	TGTGCCAGCCGGGGACAGGGGGCCGGTGGCTACACCTTC
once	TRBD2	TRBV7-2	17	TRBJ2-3	CASSLDAASGSTDTQYF	TGTGCCAGCAGCTTAGATGCGGCTAGCGGGAGCACAGATACGCAGTATTTT
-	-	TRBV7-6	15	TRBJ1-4	CASKKKEQAHEKLFF	TGTGCCAGCAAAAAAAAGGAACAGGCTCATGAAAAACTGTTTTTT
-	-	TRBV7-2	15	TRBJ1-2	CASSLGGRPGYGYTF	TGTGCCAGCAGCTTAGGTGGTCGGCCCGGCTATGGCTACACCTTC
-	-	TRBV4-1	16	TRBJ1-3	CASSQEPGNSGNTIYF	TGCGCCAGCAGCCAAGAACCTGGGAACTCTGGAAACACCATATATTTT
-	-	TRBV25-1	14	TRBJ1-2	CASSEVEGRYGYTF	TGTGCCAGCAGTGAAGTTGAGGGAAGATATGGCTACACCTTC
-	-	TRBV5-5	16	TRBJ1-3	CASSLLGWGSGNTIYF	TGTGCCAGCAGCTTGTTGGGCTGGGGCTCTGGAAACACCATATATTTT
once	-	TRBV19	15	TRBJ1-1	CASTVGSGMNTEAFF	TGTGCCAGTACCGTGGGGAGCGGGATGAACACTGAAGCTTTCTTT
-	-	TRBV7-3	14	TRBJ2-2	CASSLMQNTGELFF	TGTGCCAGCAGCTTAATGCAGAACACCGGGGAGCTGTTTTTT
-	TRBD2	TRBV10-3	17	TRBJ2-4	CAISDSGLAGAGNIQYF	TGTGCCATCAGTGACTCGGGACTAGCGGGAGCTGGGAACATTCAGTACTTC
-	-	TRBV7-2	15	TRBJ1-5	CASSPGRGANQPQHF	TGTGCCAGCAGCCCAGGGCGGGGGGCAAATCAGCCCCAGCATTTT
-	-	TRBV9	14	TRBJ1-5	CASSDGTPNQPQHF	TGTGCCAGCAGCGACGGGACACCTAATCAGCCCCAGCATTTT
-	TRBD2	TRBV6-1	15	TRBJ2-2	CASRTSGGGSGELFF	TGTGCCAGCCGGACTAGCGGGGGGGGCTCCGGGGAGCTGTTTTTT
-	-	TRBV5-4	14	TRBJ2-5	CASSSEVGAETQYF	TGTGCCAGCAGCTCGGAGGTGGGGGCGGAGACCCAGTACTTC
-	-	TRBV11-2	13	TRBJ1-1	CASSAGRNTEAFF	TGTGCCAGCAGCGCGGGGCGGAACACTGAAGCTTTCTTT
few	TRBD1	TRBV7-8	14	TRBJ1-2	CASSLSQGIHGYTF	TGTGCCAGCAGCTTATCACAGGGGATCCATGGCTACACCTTC
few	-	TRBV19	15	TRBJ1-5	CASSIGVGYNQPQHF	TGTGCCAGTAGTATAGGGGTAGGGTACAATCAGCCCCAGCATTTT
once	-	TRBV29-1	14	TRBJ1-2	CSVVPLVDLYGYTF	TGCAGCGTTGTCCCTCTCGTGGACCTATATGGCTACACCTTC
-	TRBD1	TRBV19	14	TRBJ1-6	CASSIGTGNSPLHF	TGTGCCAGTAGTATCGGGACAGGCAATTCACCCCTCCACTTT